The rows below give T cell receptor beta chains drawn from one sample of a study of blood T cell repertoires in COVID-19. The table came from immunoSEQ multiplex PCR; TCRdb's copy has only in-frame clones and leaves some out. The table lists 140,000 to 150,000 clones, about 86% of them singletons. The specimen sequenced was peripheral blood. The receptor source for this set is a human donor in a cohort sampled during active COVID-19. The CDR3 runs from the conserved cysteine through the conserved F or W. The D gene is left open where the match is weak. Size is omitted from some rows. Given values are once, few, many or a class for expanded clones.

d_gene	v_gene	j_gene	abundance	CDR3aa	CDR3nt
TRBD1	TRBV10-3	TRBJ2-7	NA	CAISGQQGTSTYEQYF	TGTGCCATCAGTGGTCAACAGGGGACCTCCACCTACGAGCAGTACTTC
NA	TRBV28	TRBJ2-2	NA	CASRGGARTGELFF	TGTGCCAGCAGAGGGGGGGCTCGGACCGGGGAGCTGTTTTTT
TRBD1	TRBV14	TRBJ2-7	NA	CASSRTGLPPYEQYF	TGTGCCAGCAGCCGGACAGGGCTACCCCCCTACGAGCAGTACTTC
NA	TRBV7-4	TRBJ2-3	NA	CASSPIYYRSTDTQYF	TGTGCCAGCAGCCCTATCTACTATCGGAGCACAGATACGCAGTATTTT
NA	TRBV5-1	TRBJ2-4	NA	CASSLAGGNIQYF	TGCGCCAGCAGCTTGGCCGGCGGAAACATTCAGTACTTC
NA	TRBV14	TRBJ2-2	NA	CASSSANTGELFF	TGTGCCAGCAGTAGCGCGAACACCGGGGAGCTGTTTTTT
TRBD1	TRBV5-4	TRBJ2-5	once	CASSPQTGEETQYF	TGTGCCAGCAGCCCGCAAACAGGGGAAGAGACCCAGTACTTC
NA	TRBV27	TRBJ2-7	NA	CASRTPGELAYEQYF	TGTGCCAGCAGAACTCCTGGGGAGCTCGCCTACGAGCAGTACTTC
TRBD2	TRBV5-6	TRBJ2-1	NA	CASSPSGRPYNEQFF	TGTGCCAGCAGCCCTAGCGGGCGCCCTTACAATGAGCAGTTCTTC
NA	TRBV29-1	TRBJ2-7	NA	CSVPYGYEQYF	TGCAGCGTCCCCTATGGCTACGAGCAGTACTTC
TRBD2	TRBV2	TRBJ2-7	NA	CASSQTSGRNYEQYF	TGTGCCAGCAGTCAAACTAGCGGGAGGAACTACGAGCAGTACTTC
TRBD2	TRBV11-2	TRBJ2-7	NA	CASVPSTGGTYEQYF	TGTGCCAGCGTTCCCTCAACGGGAGGAACCTACGAGCAGTACTTC
TRBD1	TRBV19	TRBJ2-5	NA	CASSIARDSQETQYF	TGTGCCAGTAGTATAGCAAGGGACAGCCAAGAGACCCAGTACTTC
NA	TRBV25-1	TRBJ2-7	few	CASSATVRSYEQYF	TGTGCCAGCAGTGCTACAGTTCGCTCCTACGAGCAGTACTTC
TRBD1	TRBV4-3	TRBJ2-1	few	CASSPATGDNNEQFF	TGCGCCAGCAGCCCTGCTACAGGGGACAACAATGAGCAGTTCTTC
TRBD2	TRBV27	TRBJ2-7	NA	CASSPLNSRAGLYEQYF	TGTGCCAGCAGTCCCCTTAATAGCCGAGCGGGGCTCTACGAGCAGTACTTC
NA	TRBV13	TRBJ2-3	NA	CASSRSTSFSTDTQYF	TGTGCCAGCAGCCGGTCGACTAGTTTTAGCACAGATACGCAGTATTTT
NA	TRBV23-1	TRBJ2-3	NA	CASSQSTGGDSTDTQYF	TGCGCCAGCAGTCAATCTACAGGGGGGGATAGCACAGATACGCAGTATTTT
TRBD1	TRBV15	TRBJ2-7	NA	CATAEIGQGTYEQYF	TGTGCCACAGCTGAAATAGGACAGGGCACCTACGAGCAGTACTTC
NA	TRBV11-3	TRBJ2-3	NA	CASSLAGSTQYF	TGTGCCAGCAGCTTAGCAGGCTCCACGCAGTATTTT
NA	TRBV5-6	TRBJ2-7	NA	CASSFKVSSSEQYF	TGTGCCAGCAGCTTTAAGGTGTCCTCTAGTGAGCAGTACTTC
NA	TRBV28	TRBJ1-6	NA	CASTVGGDNSPLHF	TGTGCCTCGACCGTGGGGGGGGATAATTCACCCCTCCACTTT
NA	TRBV19	TRBJ2-2	NA	CASSIFSGATGELFF	TGTGCCAGTAGTATATTTTCAGGGGCCACCGGGGAGCTGTTTTTT
TRBD1	TRBV7-3	TRBJ2-1	once	CASSLARTGGYNEQFF	TGTGCCAGCAGCTTAGCAAGGACAGGGGGGTACAATGAGCAGTTCTTC
TRBD1	TRBV28	TRBJ1-1	NA	CASSSGTGGREAFF	TGTGCCAGCAGTTCCGGGACAGGGGGCCGGGAAGCTTTCTTT
TRBD1	TRBV6-5	TRBJ2-7	NA	CASSDTGVPPYEQYF	TGTGCCAGCAGCGACACAGGGGTGCCTCCCTACGAGCAGTACTTC
NA	TRBV24-1	TRBJ1-5	NA	CATSDLYSGGGSDSNQPQHF	TGTGCCACCAGTGATTTGTACTCCGGGGGGGGATCAGATAGCAATCAGCCCCAGCATTTT
NA	TRBV21-1	TRBJ2-2	NA	CASSKGGAVYWNTGELFF	TGTGCCAGCAGCAAGGGAGGGGCAGTCTACTGGAACACCGGGGAGCTGTTTTTT
NA	TRBV7-2	TRBJ2-1	NA	CASSLGQQQPPYNEQFF	TGTGCCAGCAGCTTAGGACAACAACAGCCCCCCTACAATGAGCAGTTCTTC
TRBD2	TRBV28	TRBJ2-1	once	CASSLGLGVNEQFF	TGTGCCAGCAGTTTGGGACTAGGTGTCAATGAGCAGTTCTTC
TRBD1	TRBV28	TRBJ1-5	NA	CASRVAGTGPSIDHQPQHF	TGTGCCAGCAGAGTCGCCGGGACAGGGCCTTCCATCGATCATCAGCCCCAGCATTTT
NA	TRBV6-5	TRBJ1-6	NA	CASRLGSGVSPLHF	TGTGCCAGCAGATTGGGGAGCGGGGTTTCACCCCTCCACTTT